A single count supports the clone carrying this T cell receptor (beta chain). These data originate in a study of blood T cell repertoires in COVID-19. Whole-study context: Specimens from acute and convalescent COVID-19 originated in the United States, Italy and Spain.

The method was immunoSEQ multiplex PCR; TCRdb's version includes in-frame clones alone and lacks a portion of them. The sample has roughly 200,000 clones; around 80% are singletons. The source of this sequence is a woman aged 25 to 39 with COVID-19, enrolled during active disease. The sequencing input was peripheral blood.

CDR3 protein: CASSRGVYYGYTF. CDR3 coding DNA: TGTGCCAGCTCCCGGGGGGTCTACTATGGCTACACCTTC. This chain uses TRBV19 with TRBJ1-2; D perhaps matches TRBD1 (5 bases). V lost 9 bases and J lost 3, with 14 bases in between. The CDR3 runs to 13 residues. Germline lookup yields CDR1 LNHDA and CDR2 SQIVND (reference sequence).